This entry features one T cell receptor (beta chain) sequence. This sample stems from a study of blood T cell repertoires in COVID-19. The CDR3 totals 16 residues. V was pared by 2 bases and J by 7 bases, with 9 bases of the junction left unmatched. Germline loops: CDR1 SGDLS, CDR2 YYNGEE. TCRdb's copy holds only in-frame clones and misses some; the assay was immunoSEQ multiplex PCR. Of 90,000 to 120,000 clones detected, around 82% appear once; the ten largest clones hold roughly 4.6%. The sample comprised peripheral blood. The clonotype originates from a human donor in a cohort sampled during active COVID-19. The chain uses TRBV9 and TRBJ1-6; 7 bases match TRBD1. The CDR3 loop reads CASSVSTGPTNSPLHF. The CDR3, as DNA: TGTGCCAGCAGCGTCTCGACAGGGCCTACCAATTCACCCCTCCACTTT.